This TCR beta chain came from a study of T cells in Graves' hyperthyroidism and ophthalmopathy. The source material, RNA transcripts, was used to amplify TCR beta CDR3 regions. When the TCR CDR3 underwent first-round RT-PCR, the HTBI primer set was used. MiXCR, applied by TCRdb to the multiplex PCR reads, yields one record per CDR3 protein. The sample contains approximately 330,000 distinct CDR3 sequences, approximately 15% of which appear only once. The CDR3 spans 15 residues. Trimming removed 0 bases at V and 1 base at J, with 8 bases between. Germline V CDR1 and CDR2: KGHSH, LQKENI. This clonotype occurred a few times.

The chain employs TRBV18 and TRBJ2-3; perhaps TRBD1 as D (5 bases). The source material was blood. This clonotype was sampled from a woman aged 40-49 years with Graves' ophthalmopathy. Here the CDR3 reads CASSPPTVGTDTQYF. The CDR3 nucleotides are TGTGCCAGCTCACCACCGACAGTAGGCACAGATACGCAGTATTTT.